This T cell receptor beta chain was found in a study of cytomegalovirus exposure and HLA in healthy donors. Across the study: A prior analysis found more than 90 million unique TCR beta sequences from 150 million to 200 million T cells.

Germline CDR1 SGHTA, CDR2 FQGNSA. The CDR3 covers 15 residues. There are a few counts of this clone. Primers for the PCR totalled 60 Vbeta and 13 Jbeta. The assay was immunoSEQ multiplex PCR, and TCRdb's table has in-frame clones only and misses some. Of about 42,000 clones listed, 50% were seen once; the top ten hold 9.5% to 13%. Sequenced material: PBMCs. The chain employs TRBV7-2 and TRBJ2-5, with TRBD2 as a possible D gene (5 bases). The closer fit of TRBJ2-7 to the DNA end suggests the J call may be wrong. The receptor was isolated from a human donor in good health. DNA of the CDR3: TGTGCCAGCAGCTCGCCCCCCGGGGTCGCCTACGAGCAGTACTTC. Its protein is CASSSPPGVAYEQYF.